The present T cell receptor (beta chain) was sequenced within a study of blood T cells in healthy people across ages. This clonotype occurred a few times. Its antigen is not identified. The CDR3 runs to 16 residues. Per the germline V gene, CDR1 is KGHDR and CDR2 is SFDVKD. The ends lost 4 bases at V and 10 bases at J; junction bases unmatched: 15. The study's findings and limits: While age rose, TCR beta diversity per million T cells dropped in a roughly linear way.

The authors ran a second PCR of about 7 to 11 cycles using a sample-barcoded 5' primer and a J-beta primer mix. All cDNA molecules were each tagged by a template-switch adaptor with 12 random nucleotides. A single record per CDR3 protein comes from TCRdb applying MiXCR to the 5' RACE reads. The repertoire holds more than 500,000 distinct CDR3 sequences, with approximately 27% as singletons. Source material: blood. This sequence joins TRBV24-1 and TRBJ1-1, with TRBD1 matching over 9 bases. The receptor was isolated from a woman in her 70s in good health. The CDR3 reads CATSDTPGQGIPGAFF. The DNA of the CDR3 is TGTGCCACCAGTGACACGCCGGGACAGGGTATTCCGGGAGCTTTCTTT.